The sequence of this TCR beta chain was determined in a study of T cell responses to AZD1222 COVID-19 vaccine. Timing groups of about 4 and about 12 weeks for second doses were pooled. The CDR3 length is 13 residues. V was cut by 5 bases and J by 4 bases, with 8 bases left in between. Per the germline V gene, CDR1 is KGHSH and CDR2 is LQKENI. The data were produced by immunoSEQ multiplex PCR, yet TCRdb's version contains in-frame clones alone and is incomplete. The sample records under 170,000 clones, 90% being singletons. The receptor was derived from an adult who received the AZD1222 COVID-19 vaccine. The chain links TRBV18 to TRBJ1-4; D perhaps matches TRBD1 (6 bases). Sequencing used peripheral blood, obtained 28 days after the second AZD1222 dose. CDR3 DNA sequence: TGTGCCAGCTCAGGACAGTATAATGAAAAACTGTTTTTT. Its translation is CASSGQYNEKLFF.